Described below is a single TCR beta chain sequence and its context. Library preparation (for TCRbeta) was performed with unique molecular identifiers. MiXCR was run by TCRdb on the PCR reads, yielding one entry per CDR3 protein. The table records fewer than 500,000 distinct CDR3 sequences, around two fifths of them present only once. Looked up from germline, CDR1 is DFQATT and CDR2 is SNEGSKA (reference sequence). Trimming at V came to 1 base and at J to 8 bases, leaving 5 bases not matched to a gene. The CDR3 is made up of 14 amino acids. This entry comes from a study of T-cell reconstitution after alpha-beta-depleted transplantation in children.

The TCR sequence derives from a girl aged 2 to 9 with aplastic anemia, due to receive a stem cell transplant. This specimen consisted of PBMCs, obtained before TCRalphabeta/CD19-depleted stem cell transplant. This chain uses TRBV20-1 with TRBJ2-1, with 10 nucleotides matching TRBD2. CDR3 in DNA: TGCAGTGCTAGAGCCACTAGCGGGGCAGATGAGCAGTTCTTC. Translation gives CSARATSGADEQFF.